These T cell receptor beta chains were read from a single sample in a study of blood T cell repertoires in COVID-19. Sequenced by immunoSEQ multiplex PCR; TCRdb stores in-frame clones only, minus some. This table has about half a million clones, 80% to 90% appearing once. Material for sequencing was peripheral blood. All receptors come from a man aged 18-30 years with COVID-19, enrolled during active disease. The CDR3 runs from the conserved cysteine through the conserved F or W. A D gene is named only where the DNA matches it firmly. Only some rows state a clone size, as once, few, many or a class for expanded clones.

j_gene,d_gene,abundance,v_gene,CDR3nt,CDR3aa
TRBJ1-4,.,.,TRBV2,TGTGCCAGCAAGTCGACAGCTAATGAAAAACTGTTTTTT,CASKSTANEKLFF
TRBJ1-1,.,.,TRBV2,TGTGCCAGCAGTGAATGGCAGGAAGCTTTCTTT,CASSEWQEAFF
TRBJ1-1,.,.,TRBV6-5,TGTGCCAGCAGTTACTCGGGACTGACAATGAACACTGAAGCTTTCTTT,CASSYSGLTMNTEAFF
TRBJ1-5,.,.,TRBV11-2,TGTGCCAGCAGCGTGGCGGCGGGAGGACAGCCCCAGCATTTT,CASSVAAGGQPQHF
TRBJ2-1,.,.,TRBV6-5,TGTGCCAGCCATGGCCAGGGCTCCTACAATGAGCAGTTCTTC,CASHGQGSYNEQFF
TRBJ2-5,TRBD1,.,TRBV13,TGTGCCAGCAGCGCCTCCGGGACAGGGAAAGGAGAGACCCAGTACTTC,CASSASGTGKGETQYF
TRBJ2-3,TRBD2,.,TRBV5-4,TGTGCCAGCAGCTCCCTAGCGGGGGGTCCTGCAGGGACGCAGTATTTT,CASSSLAGGPAGTQYF
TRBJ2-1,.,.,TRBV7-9,TGTGCCAGTTCCGCGCAGGCCAATGAGCAGTTCTTC,CASSAQANEQFF
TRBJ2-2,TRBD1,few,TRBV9,TGTGCCAGCAGCAATGAACCCGGGACAGGGGTCGACGGGGAGCTGTTTTTT,CASSNEPGTGVDGELFF
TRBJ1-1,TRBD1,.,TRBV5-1,TGCGCCAGCAGCTCGCCGACAGGGGGCACTGAAGCTTTCTTT,CASSSPTGGTEAFF
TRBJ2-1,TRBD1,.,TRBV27,TGTGCCACTACAGGGGTAGGGCGCAATGAGCAGTTCTTC,CATTGVGRNEQFF
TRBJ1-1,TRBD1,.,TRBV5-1,TGCGCCAGCAGCTCTAGGACAGGGGGGGAGTACGCTTTCTTT,CASSSRTGGEYAFF
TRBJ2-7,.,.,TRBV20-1,TGCAGTGCTAGTCTGGGTCCCCCGGGCGAGCAGTACTTC,CSASLGPPGEQYF
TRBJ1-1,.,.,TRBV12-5,TGTGCTAGTGGTTTGGTGGGAATAGGGGAGGGGTTCACTGAAGCTTTCTTT,CASGLVGIGEGFTEAFF
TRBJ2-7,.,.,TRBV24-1,TGTGCCACCTCCGGAGTGGGTTCGCCCTACGAGCAGTACTTC,CATSGVGSPYEQYF
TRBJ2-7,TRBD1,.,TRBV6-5,TGTGCCAGCAGTCGGGACAGGGGGCCAGACGAGCAGTACTTC,CASSRDRGPDEQYF
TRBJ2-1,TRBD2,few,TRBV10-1,TGCGCCAGCAGTGGGGTTAATAGCGGGGATTACAATGAGCAGTTCTTC,CASSGVNSGDYNEQFF
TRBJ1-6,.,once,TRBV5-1,TGCGCCAGCAGCTTGGAGGACTTAAGGAGTAATTCACCCCTCCACTTT,CASSLEDLRSNSPLHF
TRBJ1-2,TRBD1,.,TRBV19,TGTGCCAGTAGTTTACAGGGGGCGGCTAACTATGGCTACACCTTC,CASSLQGAANYGYTF
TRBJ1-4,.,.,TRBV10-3,TGTGCCATCAGTGAGTCAGCGATAAATGAAAAACTGTTTTTT,CAISESAINEKLFF
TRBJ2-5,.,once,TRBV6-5,TGTGCCAGCAGTCAAAGTACAGCCCAAGAGACCCAGTACTTC,CASSQSTAQETQYF
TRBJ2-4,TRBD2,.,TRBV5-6,TGTGCCAGCAGCGGGGGGGTAAACATTCAGTACTTC,CASSGGVNIQYF